Presented here are 6 T cell receptor beta chains from one specimen sequenced in a study of cytomegalovirus exposure and HLA in healthy donors. The PCR ran on 60 Vbeta and 13 Jbeta primers. Here immunoSEQ multiplex PCR was the method, and the copy in TCRdb shows in-frame clones only, minus some. The sample's table shows tens of thousands of clones. Input material: PBMCs. All receptors come from a middle-aged woman in good health and CMV-seropositive.

The chain carries TRBV5-6 and TRBJ1-5; D is perhaps TRBD1 (5 bases). Looked up from germline, CDR1 is SGHDT and CDR2 is YYEEEE. This CDR3 region has 13 residues. V shed 2 bases and J shed 9 bases, with 12 bases lying between them. The CDR3 DNA is TGTGCCAGCAGCTTCGGCAGGGCGCTGCCCCAGCATTTT. Encoded protein: CASSFGRALPQHF.

The chain is built from TRBV5-4 and TRBJ2-5; TRBD2 might be the D (5 bases). CDR3 length: 15 amino acids. Trimming pared 1 base from V and 1 base from J, leaving 11 bases between. The V gene's germline CDR1 is SGHNT and CDR2 YYREEE (reference sequence). This chain's CDR3 is CASSLNQGSQETQYF. The CDR3 DNA reads as TGTGCCAGCAGCTTGAATCAAGGGAGCCAAGAGACCCAGTACTTC.

V gene TRBV6-5 combines with J gene TRBJ1-2; 7 bases agree with TRBD1. Germline CDR1 MNHEY, CDR2 SVGAGI. Unmatched junction bases numbered 10, after V lost 7 bases and J lost 5 bases. The CDR3 loop spans 14 amino acids. DNA for the CDR3: TGTGCCAGCACCACGACAGGGCTCGGGTATGGCTACACCTTC. Its translation: CASTTTGLGYGYTF.

V and J are TRBV6-1 and TRBJ2-2; 12 bases are shared with TRBD1. Unmatched junction bases numbered 6, after V lost 6 bases and J lost 7 bases. Germline CDR1 is MNHNS and CDR2 is SASEGT. The CDR3 sequence is 15 residues long. The CDR3 is CASRAGTGGYGELFF. The CDR3 bases are TGTGCCAGCAGGGCCGGGACAGGGGGCTACGGGGAGCTGTTTTTT.

This chain uses TRBV5-1 with TRBJ2-5; 7 bases are shared with TRBD2. The germline V gene encodes CDR1 SGHRS and CDR2 YFSETQ. CDR3 length equals 13 residues. Trimming took 7 bases from V and 2 from J; bases not matched to a gene: 5. For the CDR3, the DNA is TGCGCCAGCGGGGAAGCGGGGCAAGAGACCCAGTACTTC. It codes for CASGEAGQETQYF.

The chain recombines TRBV7-3 with TRBJ2-1; perhaps TRBD2 as D (6 bases). Deletions cut 4 bases from V and 9 bases from J, with 19 bases between. CDR1 is SGHTA and CDR2 is FQGTGA in the germline V gene. The CDR3 consists of 15 residues. This CDR3 reads CASSSTRQGGGEQFF. The CDR3 DNA follows: TGTGCCAGCAGCTCAACTCGCCAGGGAGGAGGTGAGCAGTTCTTC.